This entry features one TCR beta chain sequence. Its specificity is not known. This CDR3 has 12 amino acids. From germline, CDR1 is SQVTM and CDR2 ANQGSEA. Between the trimmed V and J ends, which lost 4 bases and 2 bases, there was a span of 7 bases. The sample is drawn from a study of shared clonotypes between healthy human individuals. About the research overall: Three plates each covered CD4 naive and memory; CD8 naive two, CD8 memory one.

The input for sorted-subset replicate PCRs was around 0.2 ug DNA, some 28,000 T cell genomes. Sequenced by immunoSEQ multiplex PCR; TCRdb stores in-frame clones only, minus some. This table holds roughly 2.6 million clones, 85% to 95% found once. Notes on the study in general: Sequencing depth was expected to influence donor clonotype sharing.

The TCR sequence derives from a man aged 18 to 29 in good health. Sequenced material: naive CD4+ T cells sorted from blood. The subset was: CD45RA+ positively selected. The chain combines TRBV29-1 with TRBJ2-3; the D is unclear. The CDR3 nucleotides are TGCAGCGTTGGTGGTGACACAGATACGCAGTATTTT. It translates to CSVGGDTDTQYF.